A selection of T cell receptor beta chains follows, all from one sample in a study of blood T cell repertoires in COVID-19. Libraries were prepared by immunoSEQ multiplex PCR; TCRdb keeps only in-frame clonotypes and omits some of them. The data show about 410,000 clones, 80% to 90% seen once. The sequencing sample was made of peripheral blood. The receptors shown here come from a woman aged 25 to 39 with active or convalescent COVID-19. Each CDR3 is given with its conserved first and last residue. The D gene is left open where the match is weak. The size of a clone is reported for some rows only, either as once, few or many, or as a class for expanded clones.

>TRBV25-1|-|TRBJ1-3|-
TGTGCCAGCAGTTCTCAGGGAAACACCATATATTTT
CASSSQGNTIYF
>TRBV5-1|-|TRBJ2-1|TRBD2
TGCGCCAGCAGCTTGAGTCGCGGGGGGGTCGGTGAGCAGTTCTTC
CASSLSRGGVGEQFF
>TRBV5-6|few|TRBJ1-3|-
TGTGCCAGCAGCTTGGACAGGTTGTCCTCTGGAAACACCATATATTTT
CASSLDRLSSGNTIYF
>TRBV5-1|-|TRBJ1-6|TRBD1
TGCGCCAGCTCAGGCGAGGGACAGGGTCTACCCCTCCACTTT
CASSGEGQGLPLHF
>TRBV5-4|-|TRBJ2-1|-
TGTGCCAGCAGCTTGGCAGGGGTCCAGGGTTGGGGCAATGAGCAGTTCTTC
CASSLAGVQGWGNEQFF
>TRBV7-9|-|TRBJ1-5|-
TGTGCCAGCAGCTTTTCAGGGGATCAGCCCCAGCATTTT
CASSFSGDQPQHF
>TRBV6-6|-|TRBJ1-5|TRBD1
TGTGCCAGCAGGCACACAGGGGATGGTAGTCAGCCCCAGCATTTT
CASRHTGDGSQPQHF
>TRBV7-9|-|TRBJ1-5|TRBD1
TGTGCCAGCAGCCACTGGACAGGTGGAGCGGGCAATCAGCCCCAGCATTTT
CASSHWTGGAGNQPQHF
>TRBV12-3/TRBV12-4|-|TRBJ1-1|-
TGTGCCAGCAGCTTCAATGCAGGGGTGGAAGCTTTCTTT
CASSFNAGVEAFF
>TRBV10-1|-|TRBJ2-3|TRBD2
TGCGCCAGCAGTGAGACGGGACTACCCGGGAGTAGAGATACGCAGTATTTT
CASSETGLPGSRDTQYF
>TRBV29-1|-|TRBJ2-1|TRBD2
TGCAGCGTTGAAGGACTAGCGGGGGTCTACAATGAGCAGTTCTTC
CSVEGLAGVYNEQFF
>TRBV11-1|-|TRBJ2-3|TRBD2
TGTGCCAGCAGGAGACTAGCGGGGGATACAGATACGCAGTATTTT
CASRRLAGDTDTQYF
>TRBV5-1|-|TRBJ2-5|TRBD2
TGCGCCAGCAGCTTGGCGCCTAGCGGCAGCCAAGAGACCCAGTACTTC
CASSLAPSGSQETQYF
>TRBV6-5|many|TRBJ1-3|TRBD1
TGTGCCAGCCGGACAGGGGCCGACTCTGGAAACACCATATATTTT
CASRTGADSGNTIYF
>TRBV18|-|TRBJ2-2|-
TGTGCCAGCTCACCAGTCGCGGGGACCACGAACACCGGGGAGCTGTTTTTT
CASSPVAGTTNTGELFF
>TRBV11-2|-|TRBJ2-6|TRBD1
TGTGCCAGCGGGCCCCACTGGGACAGGGAGCCTTCTGGGGCCAACGTCCTGACTTTC
CASGPHWDREPSGANVLTF
>TRBV19|-|TRBJ2-7|TRBD1
TGTGCCAGTAGTAAACGGGACAGATCCTACGAGCAGTACTTC
CASSKRDRSYEQYF
>TRBV10-2|-|TRBJ1-6|-
TGCGCCAGCAGAGAAGGGGATTCACCCCTCCACTTT
CASREGDSPLHF
>TRBV5-4|few|TRBJ1-2|-
TGTGCCAGCAGCTTGGCGGGGAGTTATGGCTACACCTTC
CASSLAGSYGYTF
>TRBV19|many|TRBJ1-2|TRBD1
TGTGCCAGTAGCACCGACAGGGGGGTCTATGGCTACACCTTC
CASSTDRGVYGYTF
>TRBV30|-|TRBJ2-3|-
TGTGCCTGGAGTGTACCGACGCGGGATACGCAGTATTTT
CAWSVPTRDTQYF
>TRBV9|-|TRBJ1-2|TRBD1
TGTGCCAGCAGCGTAGGTCACCCGGGACAGGGGCGCCGGTATGGCTACACCTTC
CASSVGHPGQGRRYGYTF
>TRBV9|-|TRBJ1-2|TRBD1
TGTGCCAGCAGCGTAGAGACAGGGGGCTATGGCTACACCTTC
CASSVETGGYGYTF
>TRBV29-1|-|TRBJ2-1|-
TGCAGCGTTGAACAGCGAGGCAATGAGCAGTTCTTC
CSVEQRGNEQFF
>TRBV5-1|-|TRBJ2-3|-
TGCGCCAGCAGCCCCCTACGAGGAGGCGCAACCCCAGATACGCAGTATTTT
CASSPLRGGATPDTQYF
>TRBV23-1|-|TRBJ1-2|-
TGCGCCGCTAGGTTTAAGGTCGATGGCTACACCTTC
CAARFKVDGYTF
>TRBV6-5|-|TRBJ1-1|TRBD1
TGTGCCAGCAGTTATAGAACCGGACAGGGCCAACTCTTT
CASSYRTGQGQLF
>TRBV3-1/TRBV3-2|-|TRBJ1-1|TRBD1
TGTGCCAGCAGCGAAAAGACAGGGGGCTTGAAGACTGAAGCTTTCTTT
CASSEKTGGLKTEAFF
>TRBV9|-|TRBJ2-7|TRBD1
TGTGCCAGCAGCGTCGTACCAGACAGGGCGGGCGAGCAGTACTTC
CASSVVPDRAGEQYF
>TRBV2|-|TRBJ2-7|-
TGTGCCAGCAGTGATTCCCCCACTACCTACGAGCAGTACTTC
CASSDSPTTYEQYF
>TRBV10-1|-|TRBJ2-5|TRBD1
TGCGCCAGCATTGGACAGGGTGGAGAGACCCAGTACTTC
CASIGQGGETQYF
>TRBV5-6|-|TRBJ2-5|-
TGTGCCAGCAGCACCTTGACAGGTCCACAAGAGACCCAGTACTTC
CASSTLTGPQETQYF
>TRBV6-5|-|TRBJ1-1|TRBD1
TGTGCCAGCAGTTACATATCAGGGGGAGGCACTGAAGCTTTCTTT
CASSYISGGGTEAFF
>TRBV3-1/TRBV3-2|-|TRBJ2-5|-
TGTGCCAGCAGCCCAGGGGCAGGGCGGCAAGAGACCCAGTACTTC
CASSPGAGRQETQYF
>TRBV2|-|TRBJ1-2|-
TGTGCCAGCAGTGAAGAGGGTCAGGGCGGTGGCTACACCTTC
CASSEEGQGGGYTF
>TRBV6-5|-|TRBJ2-3|TRBD1
TGTGCCAGCATGGACAGGGGGCTGTCAGATACGCAGTATTTT
CASMDRGLSDTQYF
>TRBV4-1|-|TRBJ2-6|-
TGCGCCAGCAGCCAAGTAGCTGACTCTGGGGCCAACGTCCTGACTTTC
CASSQVADSGANVLTF
>TRBV6-1|-|TRBJ1-3|-
TGTGCCAGCAGTGAGACAGGATACTCTGGAAACACCATATATTTT
CASSETGYSGNTIYF